A selection of T cell receptor beta chains follows, all from one sample in a study of cytomegalovirus exposure and HLA in healthy donors. TCRdb's copy holds only in-frame clones and misses some; the assay was immunoSEQ multiplex PCR. The data hold about 98,000 clones, with roughly 70% observed a single time. Material: PBMCs. The source of these receptors is a male donor in good health and CMV-seronegative. CDR3s include the opening cysteine and the closing phenylalanine or tryptophan.

j_gene,v_gene,CDR3aa
TRBJ2-2,TRBV7-9,CASSLAVGHLANTGELFF
TRBJ2-1,TRBV11-3,CASSLGQGVPYNEQFF
TRBJ2-7,TRBV6-5,CASSVTRISYEQYF
TRBJ1-2,TRBV27,CASSFRQGGEGYTF
TRBJ2-2,TRBV5-6,CASSLWLGPAGITGELFF
TRBJ2-7,TRBV7-3,CASSPNNYEQYF
TRBJ2-7,TRBV5-1,CASSFGRGGSYEQYF
TRBJ2-5,TRBV7-7,CASSSTGGWETQYF
TRBJ2-7,TRBV9,CASSVALAGVPYEQYF
TRBJ2-3,TRBV5-1,CASSWGTSDTDTQYF
TRBJ2-7,TRBV18,CASSPVGLAGGLVTEQYF
TRBJ1-4,TRBV30,CAWSYGAANEKLFF
TRBJ2-7,TRBV13,CASSLEGRGDIQEQYF
TRBJ2-3,TRBV5-1,CASSLVAGLSTDTQYF
TRBJ2-4,TRBV7-2,CASSLARDNIQYF
TRBJ1-2,TRBV29-1,CSALTGIYGYTF
TRBJ2-7,TRBV5-6,CASSSDSSFFYEQYF
TRBJ1-5,TRBV20-1,CSASQGQPQHF
TRBJ1-5,TRBV19,CASSSRTGGNQPQHF
TRBJ2-3,TRBV5-4,CASSLGLAGNTDTQYF
TRBJ2-1,TRBV4-1,CASSPERTSGSYEQFF
TRBJ2-7,TRBV13,CASSLGTGPRFDF
TRBJ1-2,TRBV6-6,CASREGPEGDYGYTF
TRBJ2-5,TRBV9,CASSALSGRGETQYF
TRBJ2-3,TRBV5-4,CASSPRTSGVGTDTQYF
TRBJ2-4,TRBV4-1,CASSQDRRGNIQYF
TRBJ1-2,TRBV7-2,CASSTTGGSGYTF
TRBJ1-5,TRBV28,CASSPLRDSNQPQHF
TRBJ2-2,TRBV6-5,CASSSLAGGNTGELFF
TRBJ2-1,TRBV9,CASSGSSVNEQFF
TRBJ1-1,TRBV2,CAPLVRNTEAFF
TRBJ2-7,TRBV5-6,CASSLVTRGSYEQYF
TRBJ2-7,TRBV29-1,CSAVGGNSYEQYF
TRBJ2-7,TRBV5-5,CASSLYLEQYF
TRBJ1-1,TRBV30,CAWTIQENTEAFF
TRBJ2-5,TRBV2,CASRDSGMKTQYF
TRBJ1-5,TRBV27,CASSLSLNQPQHF
TRBJ1-1,TRBV18,CASSPGQHTEAFF
TRBJ2-2,TRBV11-2,CASSQGLAGAGELFF
TRBJ2-1,TRBV19,CASSTGLAGYNEQFF
TRBJ1-1,TRBV11-2,CASSPDGIVGAFF
TRBJ1-3,TRBV9,CASSVGGQAPRSGNTIYF
TRBJ1-2,TRBV30,CAWSVDNNYGYTF
TRBJ2-3,TRBV5-4,CASSLEGGPSTDTQYF
TRBJ1-2,TRBV6-5,CASSYSDNNYGYTF
TRBJ2-5,TRBV15,CATAHRAQETQYF
TRBJ1-5,TRBV6-1,CASSRSRGGIQPQHF
TRBJ1-4,TRBV18,CASSPQGGNEKLFF
TRBJ2-2,TRBV6-4,CASSKGLPGELFF
TRBJ1-1,TRBV6-5,CASTSGQGAAEAFF